This TCR beta chain is from a study of CD8+CD57+ T cells in acquired aplastic anemia. This clonotype appeared many times. Genomic DNA, serving as template, underwent TCR beta VDJ and CDR3 profiling. TCRdb independently ran MiXCR on the reads; one entry per CDR3 protein. Of 150,000 to 200,000 distinct CDR3 sequences listed, about half are singletons. V was clipped by 4 bases and J by 9 bases, with 16 bases between them. The CDR3 sequence is 13 residues long. Flow cytometry had shown expanded CD8+CD57+ cells in the patients chosen for sequencing. The source of this sequence is a human donor with aplastic anemia. The rearrangement links TRBV12-3 or TRBV12-4 to TRBJ2-7; D ambiguous. Sequenced sample: sorted CD4+, CD8+, or CD8+CD57+ T cells (not recorded which) from PBMCs. The CDR3 DNA sequence: TGTGCCAGCAGTTCGCGCCCCTCAAGATGGCAGTACTTC. It yields the protein CASSSRPSRWQYF.